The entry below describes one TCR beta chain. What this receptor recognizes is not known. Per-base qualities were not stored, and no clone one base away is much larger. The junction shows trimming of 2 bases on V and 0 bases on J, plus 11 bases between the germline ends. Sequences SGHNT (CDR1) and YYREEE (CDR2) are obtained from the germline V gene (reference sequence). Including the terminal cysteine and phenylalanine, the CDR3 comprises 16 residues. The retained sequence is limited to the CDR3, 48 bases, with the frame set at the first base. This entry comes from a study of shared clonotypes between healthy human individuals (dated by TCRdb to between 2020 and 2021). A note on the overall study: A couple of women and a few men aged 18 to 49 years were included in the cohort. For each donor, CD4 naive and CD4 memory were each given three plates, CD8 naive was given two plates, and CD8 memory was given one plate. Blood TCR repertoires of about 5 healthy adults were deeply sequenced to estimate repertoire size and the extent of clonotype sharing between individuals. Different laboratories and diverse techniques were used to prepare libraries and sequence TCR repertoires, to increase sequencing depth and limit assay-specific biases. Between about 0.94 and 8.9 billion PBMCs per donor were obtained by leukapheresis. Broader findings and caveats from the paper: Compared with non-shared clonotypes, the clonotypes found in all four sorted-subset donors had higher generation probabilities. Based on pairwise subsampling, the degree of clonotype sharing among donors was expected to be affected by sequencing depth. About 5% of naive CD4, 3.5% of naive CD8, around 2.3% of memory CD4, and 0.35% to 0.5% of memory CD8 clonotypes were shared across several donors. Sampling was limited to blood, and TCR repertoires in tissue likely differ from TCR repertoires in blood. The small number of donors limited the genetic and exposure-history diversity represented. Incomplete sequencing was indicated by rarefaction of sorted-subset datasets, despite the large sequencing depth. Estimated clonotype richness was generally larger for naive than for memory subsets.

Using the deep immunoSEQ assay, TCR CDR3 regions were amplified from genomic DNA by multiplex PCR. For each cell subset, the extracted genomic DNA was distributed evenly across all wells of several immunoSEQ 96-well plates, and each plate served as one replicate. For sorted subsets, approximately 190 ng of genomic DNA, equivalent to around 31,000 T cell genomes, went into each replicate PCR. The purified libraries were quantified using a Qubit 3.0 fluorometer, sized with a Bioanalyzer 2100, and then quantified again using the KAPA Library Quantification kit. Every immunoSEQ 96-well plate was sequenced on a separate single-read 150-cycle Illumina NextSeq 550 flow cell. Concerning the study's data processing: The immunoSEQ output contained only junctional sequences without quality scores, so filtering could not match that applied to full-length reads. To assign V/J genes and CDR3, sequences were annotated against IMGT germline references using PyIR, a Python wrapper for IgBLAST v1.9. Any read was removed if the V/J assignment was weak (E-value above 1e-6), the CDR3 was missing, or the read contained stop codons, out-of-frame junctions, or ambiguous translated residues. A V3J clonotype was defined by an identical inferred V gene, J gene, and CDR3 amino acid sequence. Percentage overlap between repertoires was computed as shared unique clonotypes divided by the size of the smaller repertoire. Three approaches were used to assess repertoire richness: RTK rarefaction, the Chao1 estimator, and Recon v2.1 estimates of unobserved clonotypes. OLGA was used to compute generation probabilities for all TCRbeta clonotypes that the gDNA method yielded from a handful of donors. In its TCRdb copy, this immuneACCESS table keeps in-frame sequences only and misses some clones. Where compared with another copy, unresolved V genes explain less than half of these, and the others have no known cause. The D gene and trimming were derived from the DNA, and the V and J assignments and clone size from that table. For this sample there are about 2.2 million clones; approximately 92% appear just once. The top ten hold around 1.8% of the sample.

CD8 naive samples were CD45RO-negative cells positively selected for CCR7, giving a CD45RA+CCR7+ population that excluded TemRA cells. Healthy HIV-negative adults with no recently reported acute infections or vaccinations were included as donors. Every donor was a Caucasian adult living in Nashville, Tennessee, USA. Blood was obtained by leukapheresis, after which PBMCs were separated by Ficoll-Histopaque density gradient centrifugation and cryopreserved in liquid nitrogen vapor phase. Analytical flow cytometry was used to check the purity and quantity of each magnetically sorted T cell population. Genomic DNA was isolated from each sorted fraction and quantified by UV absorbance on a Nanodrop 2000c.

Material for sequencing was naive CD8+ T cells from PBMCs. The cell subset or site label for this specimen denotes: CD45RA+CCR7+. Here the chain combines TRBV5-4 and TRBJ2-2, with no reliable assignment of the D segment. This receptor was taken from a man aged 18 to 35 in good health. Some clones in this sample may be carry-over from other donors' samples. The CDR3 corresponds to CASSFIYGANTGELFF. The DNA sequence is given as TGTGCCAGCAGCTTTATCTACGGTGCGAACACCGGGGAGCTGTTTTTT. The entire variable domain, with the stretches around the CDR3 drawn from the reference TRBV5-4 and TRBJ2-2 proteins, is ETGVTQSPTHLIKTRGQQVTLRCSSQSGHNTVSWYQQALGQGPQFIFQYYREEENGRGNFPPRFSGLQFPNYSSELNVNALELDDSALYLCASSFIYGANTGELFFGEGSRLTVL.